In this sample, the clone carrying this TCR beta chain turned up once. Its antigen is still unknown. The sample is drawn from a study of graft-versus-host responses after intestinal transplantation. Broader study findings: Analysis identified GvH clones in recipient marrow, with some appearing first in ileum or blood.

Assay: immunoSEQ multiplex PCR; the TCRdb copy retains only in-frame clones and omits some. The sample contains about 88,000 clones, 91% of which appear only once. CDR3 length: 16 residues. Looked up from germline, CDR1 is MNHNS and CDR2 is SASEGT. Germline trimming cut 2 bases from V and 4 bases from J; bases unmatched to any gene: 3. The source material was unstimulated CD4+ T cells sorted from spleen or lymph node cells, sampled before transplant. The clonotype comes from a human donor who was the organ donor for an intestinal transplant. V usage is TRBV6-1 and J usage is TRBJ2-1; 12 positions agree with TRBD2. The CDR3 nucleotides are TGTGCCAGCAGTGAATTCGGGACTAGCGGGTACAATGAGCAGTTCTTC. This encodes CASSEFGTSGYNEQFF.